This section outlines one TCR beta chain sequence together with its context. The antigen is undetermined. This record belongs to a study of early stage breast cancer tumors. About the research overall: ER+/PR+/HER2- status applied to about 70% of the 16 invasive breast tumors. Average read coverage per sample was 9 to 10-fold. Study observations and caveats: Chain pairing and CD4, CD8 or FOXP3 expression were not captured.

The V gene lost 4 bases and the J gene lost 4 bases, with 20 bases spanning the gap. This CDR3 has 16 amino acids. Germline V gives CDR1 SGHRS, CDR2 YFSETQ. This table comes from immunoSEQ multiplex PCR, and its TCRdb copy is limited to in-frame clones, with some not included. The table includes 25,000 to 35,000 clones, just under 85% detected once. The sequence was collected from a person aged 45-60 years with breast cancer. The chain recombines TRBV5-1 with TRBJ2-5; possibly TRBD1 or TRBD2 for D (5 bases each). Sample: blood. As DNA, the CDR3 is TGCGCCAGCAGCAAAGGTGGTCAGGGACCAGGAGAGACCCAGTACTTC. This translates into CASSKGGQGPGETQYF.